This T cell receptor (beta chain) was observed in a study of blood T cell repertoires in COVID-19 (TCRdb year 2020). Turning to the overall study: Collaborator samples came from the United States, Italy and Spain and covered acute and convalescent phases of COVID-19. The prospective study material was composed of cDNA or gDNA derived from T cells, B-cell-depleted T cells, or PBMCs. The dataset comprised deeply sampled blood TCRbeta repertoires from subjects exposed to, actively infected with, or recovered from COVID-19. The repertoires were released in a freely available public database intended as a resource for research on the immune response to SARS-CoV-2. The samples were drawn from two sources: the first 160 participants of the ongoing ImmuneRACE study, and about 1,300 subjects contributed by 6 global collaborators. Sample metadata almost always included a de-identified subject ID, COVID-19 status, age in years and sex. Where available, HLA class I and class II types were taken from metadata supplied by the sample provider and were not determined by assay-based typing.

The CDR3 covers 13 residues, taking in both the cysteine and the phenylalanine. Kept here is only the CDR3 DNA, which spans 39 bases and is read in frame from base 1. Sequences LGHNA (CDR1) and YSLEER (CDR2) are obtained from the germline V gene. V gives up 4 bases and J gives up 1 base, and the segment between their germline ends measures 7 bases. As regards this clone: The antigen it recognizes is unknown. Per-base qualities were not stored, and no clone one base away is much larger.

TCRbeta CDR3 regions were amplified from genomic DNA by means of the immunoSEQ Assay, a bias-controlled multiplex PCR. The authors' pipeline ran thus. The number of nucleated cells in each sample was estimated from the amplification of reference gene primers within the assay. To quantify the absolute abundance of each unique TCRbeta CDR3 rearrangement, sequence reads were collapsed and filtered. For each sample, productive Simpson clonality was calculated as the square root of Simpson's diversity index across productive rearrangements. As stored in TCRdb, this immuneACCESS dataset retains in-frame rearrangements with V and J assigned. A fraction of the clones does not appear; measured against another copy, unresolved V genes explain less than half of the discrepancy, and the remainder lacks a known reason. Clone size and V and J calls were adopted from that table, with D and trimming inferred from the DNA. The sample includes about 97,000 clones, with 70% to 90% observed a single time. The ten largest account for just over 2% of the sample.

At one collaborating source in Seattle, patients were enrolled during active infection and were followed longitudinally through the course of disease. The collaborating institutions used their own protocols to collect whole blood in K2EDTA tubes. Collaborator samples were shipped for TCRbeta analysis as frozen whole blood, isolated PBMCs, or DNA extracted from either sample type. What the authors observed across the whole study: The quantity of clinical and demographic metadata differed by source and by participant and was supplied without curation.

The sequenced sample consisted of peripheral blood. The chain joins TRBV4-3 to TRBJ1-1, with the D gene not confidently named. This TCR came from a man aged 50 to 59 with COVID-19, enrolled during active disease. The DNA is as follows: TGCGCCAGCAGCCCCGCAGAGAACACTGAAGCTTTCTTT. It translates to CASSPAENTEAFF.